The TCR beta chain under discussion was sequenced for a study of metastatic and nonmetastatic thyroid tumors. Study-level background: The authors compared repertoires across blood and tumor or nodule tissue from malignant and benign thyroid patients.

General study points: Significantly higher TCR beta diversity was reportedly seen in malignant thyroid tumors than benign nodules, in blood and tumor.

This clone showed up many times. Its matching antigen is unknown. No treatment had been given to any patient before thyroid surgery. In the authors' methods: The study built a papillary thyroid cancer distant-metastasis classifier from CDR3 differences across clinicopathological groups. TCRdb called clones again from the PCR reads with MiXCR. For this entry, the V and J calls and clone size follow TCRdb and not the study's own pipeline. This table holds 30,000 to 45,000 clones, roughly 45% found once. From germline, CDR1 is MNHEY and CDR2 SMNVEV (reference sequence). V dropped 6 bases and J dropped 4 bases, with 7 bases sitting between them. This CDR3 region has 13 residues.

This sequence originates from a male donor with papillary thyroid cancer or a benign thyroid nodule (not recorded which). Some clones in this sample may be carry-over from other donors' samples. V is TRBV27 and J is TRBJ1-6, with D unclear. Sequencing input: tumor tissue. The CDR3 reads CASSPIYNSPLHF. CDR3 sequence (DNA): TGTGCCAGCAGCCCTATTTATAATTCACCCCTCCACTTT.